The rows below give T cell receptor beta chains drawn from one sample of a study of PD-1 blockade in classical Hodgkin lymphoma. Only in-frame clones appear in the TCRdb table, and some are missing; sequencing was by immunoSEQ multiplex PCR. The sample has roughly 2,700 clones, roughly 79% seen once. The sample consisted of CD8+ T cells from blood, taken before the fourth cycle of nivolumab. Every receptor here comes from a human donor with classical Hodgkin lymphoma. Both conserved end residues are part of each CDR3. The order of the fields is V gene, D gene, J gene, clone size, CDR3 protein, CDR3 DNA. The D gene is left open where the match is weak. Some rows mark clone size as missing; the rest say once, few, many or name a class of expanded clone.

>TRBV4-2|TRBD1|TRBJ1-5|NA
CASSQEGQGGQPQHF
TGTGCCAGCAGCCAAGAGGGACAGGGAGGTCAGCCCCAGCATTTT
>TRBV7-6|NA|TRBJ1-4|NA
CASQARWDEKLFF
TGTGCCAGCCAAGCCCGGTGGGATGAAAAACTGTTTTTT
>TRBV6-6|TRBD1|TRBJ2-1|NA
CASSVTGYNEQFF
TGTGCCAGCAGTGTGACAGGGTACAATGAGCAGTTCTTC
>TRBV27|NA|TRBJ1-2|NA
CASSPPYSLFGYTF
TGTGCCAGCAGTCCCCCGTATTCGCTATTCGGCTACACCTTC
>TRBV20-1|NA|TRBJ2-7|NA
CSAGLGGEQYF
TGCAGTGCTGGGTTGGGGGGCGAGCAGTACTTC
>TRBV7-9|NA|TRBJ2-7|NA
CASSLPVAGHTYEQYF
TGTGCCAGCAGCTTACCCGTGGCGGGACACACCTACGAGCAGTACTTC
>TRBV27|NA|TRBJ1-2|NA
CASSSRAVGYGYTF
TGTGCCAGCAGTTCGCGGGCGGTTGGGTATGGCTACACCTTC
>TRBV5-6|NA|TRBJ1-5|NA
CASSLEGDVNQPQHF
TGTGCCAGCAGCTTGGAAGGGGATGTCAATCAGCCCCAGCATTTT
>TRBV4-3|NA|TRBJ1-1|NA
CASSLTATPAGSTEAFF
TGCGCCAGCAGCCTGACTGCGACGCCTGCGGGTAGTACTGAAGCTTTCTTT
>TRBV5-4|NA|TRBJ2-6|once
CASSQGSGANVLTF
TGTGCCAGCAGCCAGGGCTCTGGGGCCAACGTCCTGACTTTC